This TCR beta chain derives from a study of identical twins. Findings of the study overall: Models underestimated out-of-frame TCR alpha sharing in monozygotic twins. The abundant beta clonotypes from cord blood had fewer insertions, and memory repertoires had none of this.

A template switching step contributed a universal primer site, while unique molecular identifiers were present in the cDNA. TCRdb processed the 5' RACE reads anew with MiXCR; each CDR3 protein has one entry. The repertoire holds over 550,000 distinct CDR3 sequences, with about 7.1% as singletons. For this clonotype: As yet, its antigen is unknown.

The CDR3 runs 18 residues. CDR1 is SGHRS and CDR2 is YFSETQ in the germline V gene. The ends were cut back, 3 bases at V and 6 bases at J, with 25 bases in the middle. The same sample was also studied in work on yellow fever vaccine responses in identical twins. That study adds: Twins' vaccine T cell response reportedly seemed partly convergent, partly personalized.

The TCR originated in a woman between 18 and 29 years old in good health. The V gene is TRBV5-1, the J gene TRBJ2-1; D perhaps matches TRBD1 (6 bases). Specimen: PBMCs. The DNA of the CDR3 is TGCGCCAGCAGCTCGACAGGTGGGATACCCATATTGGGCAATGAGCAGTTCTTC. Translated: CASSSTGGIPILGNEQFF.